This is a list of T cell receptor beta chains from one sample in a study of T cells after yellow fever vaccination. TCRdb processed the 5' RACE reads anew with MiXCR; each CDR3 protein has one entry. This sample has 550,000 to 750,000 distinct CDR3 sequences, with roughly 14% found just once. Here the sequenced sample was PBMCs, taken on the day of the yellow fever booster vaccination. The receptor set was obtained from a man aged 25 to 45 who received the YFV17D yellow fever vaccine. Both conserved end residues are part of each CDR3. Fields, in order: V gene, J gene, D gene, clone size, CDR3 DNA, CDR3 protein. The D gene is left open where the match is weak. Only part of the rows carry a size: once, few, many, or a class if the clone is expanded.

>TRBV24-1|TRBJ2-7|-|-
TGTGCCACCAGTGCCCTGGGGGGCTACGAGCAGTACTTC
CATSALGGYEQYF
>TRBV12-3/TRBV12-4|TRBJ2-3|TRBD2|few
TGTGCCAGCAGTTCCGGGACTAGCGGGACGAGCACAGATACGCAGTATTTT
CASSSGTSGTSTDTQYF
>TRBV7-9|TRBJ2-5|-|-
TGTGCCAGCAGTCGAGGACAGCTGGAGACCCAGTACTTC
CASSRGQLETQYF
>TRBV7-2|TRBJ1-5|-|-
TGTGCCAGCCGGGACCGAAACAATCAGCCCCAGCATTTT
CASRDRNNQPQHF
>TRBV12-3/TRBV12-4|TRBJ2-7|TRBD2|few
TGTGCCAGCACCCGAGGGCGGGAGGGCTCCTACGAGCAGTACTTC
CASTRGREGSYEQYF
>TRBV5-6|TRBJ1-2|-|-
TGTGCCAGCAGCCGCACCCAGGGCTCTGGCTACACCTTC
CASSRTQGSGYTF
>TRBV10-2|TRBJ2-3|TRBD2|few
TGCGCCAGCATGATCGGACTAGCGGGAGGGGATACGCAGTATTTT
CASMIGLAGGDTQYF
>TRBV18|TRBJ2-5|-|few
TGTGCCAGCTCACCACAGGCAGGGGGGACGGAGACCCAGTACTTC
CASSPQAGGTETQYF
>TRBV6-6|TRBJ2-2|-|few
TGTGCCAGCGAGCGGGTCACCGGGGAGCTGTTTTTT
CASERVTGELFF
>TRBV2|TRBJ2-1|TRBD2|few
TGTGCCAGCCTATACTTGATAGCGGGAGATGAGCAGTTCTTC
CASLYLIAGDEQFF
>TRBV6-2/TRBV6-3|TRBJ2-7|TRBD1|few
TGTGCCAGCAGTTACCCTCGGACAGGGGAGGCCTACGAGCAGTACTTC
CASSYPRTGEAYEQYF
>TRBV4-1|TRBJ1-5|-|-
TGCGCCAGCAGCCAAGACGGGCGGAAGGCTCAGCCCCAGCATTTT
CASSQDGRKAQPQHF
>TRBV4-3|TRBJ2-7|-|few
TGCGCCAGCAGCCAAGATAGAATTTTTTCTCGGCTCTCCTACGAGCAGTACTTC
CASSQDRIFSRLSYEQYF
>TRBV4-3|TRBJ2-3|-|-
TGCGCCAGCAGCATTTACAGGGAAGATACGCAGTATTTT
CASSIYREDTQYF
>TRBV12-3/TRBV12-4|TRBJ1-1|TRBD1|-
TGTGCCAGCAGCCCTTTTCCCGACAGGGGGCTTCAGGACACTGAAGCTTTCTTT
CASSPFPDRGLQDTEAFF
>TRBV20-1|TRBJ2-7|-|once
TGCAGTGCTAGTCCTCATGGGGACGAGCAGTACTTC
CSASPHGDEQYF
>TRBV20-1|TRBJ2-1|-|few
TGCAGTGCTAAGGCGGGAAGGCCTGCGGTGGGTGAGCAGTTCTTC
CSAKAGRPAVGEQFF
>TRBV20-1|TRBJ2-3|-|-
TGCAGTGCAAACACCGGGACTGCCACAGATACGCAGTATTTT
CSANTGTATDTQYF
>TRBV6-1|TRBJ2-7|-|few
TGTGCCAGCAGCCCCGGGACCACGATCTACGAGCAGTACTTC
CASSPGTTIYEQYF
>TRBV5-4|TRBJ2-6|-|-
TGTGCCAGCAGCCACAGTCCTACATCTGCGGCCAACGTCCTGACTTTC
CASSHSPTSAANVLTF
>TRBV12-3/TRBV12-4|TRBJ1-5|-|-
TGTGCCAGCAGTTTTAATTCCGTCGATCAGCCCCAGCATTTT
CASSFNSVDQPQHF
>TRBV10-3|TRBJ2-5|TRBD2|few
TGTGCCATCAGTGAGGGACTAGCGGTATTAGAGACCCAGTACTTC
CAISEGLAVLETQYF
>TRBV29-1|TRBJ2-5|-|few
TGCAGCGTGCCTGACGAGGTTACGGAGACCCAGTACTTC
CSVPDEVTETQYF
>TRBV20-1|TRBJ1-3|TRBD1|-
TGCAGTGCTAGAGGGACAGGGATGGGAAACACCATATATTTT
CSARGTGMGNTIYF
>TRBV6-1|TRBJ1-1|TRBD1|many
TGTGCCAGCAGGGAGATCGGACAGGGGGCGGTTTACACTGAAGCTTTCTTT
CASREIGQGAVYTEAFF
>TRBV15|TRBJ2-5|-|-
TGTGCCACCAGCTGTCCGAGGGAGACCCAGTACTTC
CATSCPRETQYF
>TRBV20-1|TRBJ1-4|TRBD1|few
TGCAGTGCCCCAGGGGGGAATGAAAAACTGTTTTTT
CSAPGGNEKLFF
>TRBV5-5|TRBJ2-2|-|-
TGTGCCAGCAGCTTGGGCAGGGTATCATCCGGGGAGCTGTTTTTT
CASSLGRVSSGELFF
>TRBV12-3/TRBV12-4|TRBJ2-3|TRBD2|-
TGTGCCAGCAGGCGACTAGCGGCTAGCACAGATACGCAGTATTTT
CASRRLAASTDTQYF
>TRBV7-9|TRBJ1-1|-|few
TGTGCCAGCAGCGATCCCGTAAGGGAGTACACTGAAGCTTTCTTT
CASSDPVREYTEAFF
>TRBV18|TRBJ2-4|-|few
TGTGCCAGCTCACCAGGGGTACTAGCCAAAAACATTCAGTACTTC
CASSPGVLAKNIQYF
>TRBV19|TRBJ1-5|-|few
TGTGCCAGTAGGTCATGGGGGGGGAGCAATCAGCCCCAGCATTTT
CASRSWGGSNQPQHF
>TRBV7-8|TRBJ2-7|TRBD1|many
TGTGCCAGCAGCTTAGTGGGACAGGGGGCGCGGACCTCCTACGAGCAGTACTTC
CASSLVGQGARTSYEQYF
>TRBV6-7|TRBJ2-4|-|few
TGTGCCAGCAGTTACGTGCAGAAGCTAGCCAAAAACATTCAGTACTTC
CASSYVQKLAKNIQYF
>TRBV30|TRBJ2-7|-|few
TGTGCCTGGAGTGTACACCCCCTCCCCGAGCAGTACTTC
CAWSVHPLPEQYF
>TRBV20-1|TRBJ2-2|-|-
TGCAGTGCTAGGTCCCCCCGGTCACTACAGAACACCGGGGAGCTGTTTTTT
CSARSPRSLQNTGELFF
>TRBV10-1|TRBJ2-1|-|-
TGCGCCAGCAGTGAGTCTCTGGGAATGGGTTCCTACAATGAGCAGTTCTTC
CASSESLGMGSYNEQFF
>TRBV27|TRBJ2-7|TRBD1|few
TGTGCCAGCGGCCCGGGACAGGGAAACTCCTACGAGCAGTACTTC
CASGPGQGNSYEQYF
>TRBV20-1|TRBJ2-5|TRBD2|-
TGCAGTGCTCCCGGTGGTAGCGGGAGTGTACTGGTGACCCAGTACTTC
CSAPGGSGSVLVTQYF
>TRBV20-1|TRBJ1-1|-|few
TGCAGTGCTAGAGACCTGGGCACTGAAGCTTTCTTT
CSARDLGTEAFF
>TRBV12-3/TRBV12-4|TRBJ2-7|-|-
TGTGCCAGCAGTTTGGTTGGGAAACACGAGCAGTACTTC
CASSLVGKHEQYF
>TRBV19|TRBJ1-4|TRBD1|few
TGTGCCAGCGGAAGGGGGGACAGCAATGAAAAACTGTTTTTT
CASGRGDSNEKLFF
>TRBV20-1|TRBJ2-1|-|many
TGCAGTGCTAGAGATTTCGGGCCCTCTAAGAATGAGCAGTTCTTC
CSARDFGPSKNEQFF
>TRBV29-1|TRBJ2-5|-|-
TGCAGCGTTGAAGATTGGGCGACTAGAGAGACCCAGTACTTC
CSVEDWATRETQYF
>TRBV4-3|TRBJ2-3|-|-
TGCGCCAGCAGCCGAAGTCTTGGGTCGCTGGAAGATACGCAGTATTTT
CASSRSLGSLEDTQYF
>TRBV5-5|TRBJ2-1|TRBD2|many
TGTGCCAGCAGCACAACTAGCGATTATGAGCAGTTCTTC
CASSTTSDYEQFF
>TRBV7-2|TRBJ2-7|-|many
TGTGCCAGCAGCTTAGCATCGCCCTACGAGCAGTACTTC
CASSLASPYEQYF
>TRBV12-3/TRBV12-4|TRBJ2-7|TRBD2|-
TGTGCCAGCAGTCGCTCCCCAGCGGGAGCGCTCGAGCAGTACTTC
CASSRSPAGALEQYF
>TRBV20-1|TRBJ1-6|-|few
TGCAGTGCTAGTATACAGGGTAATTCACCCCTCCACTTT
CSASIQGNSPLHF
>TRBV28|TRBJ2-1|TRBD2|few
TGTGCCAGCAGTTTCCCCATTCGGACTAGCGGCCTTTTTAGCTCCTACAATGAGCAGTTCTTC
CASSFPIRTSGLFSSYNEQFF
>TRBV20-1|TRBJ2-3|-|-
TGCAGTGCTAGAGACCTAACAACCTCTAGCACAGATACGCAGTATTTT
CSARDLTTSSTDTQYF
>TRBV29-1|TRBJ2-7|-|few
TGCAGCGTCACAATACAGGGTTTCGAGCAGTACTTC
CSVTIQGFEQYF
>TRBV4-1|TRBJ2-3|-|-
TGCACCAGCAGCCAAGGTCTCGGAGGAACAGATACGCAGTATTTT
CTSSQGLGGTDTQYF
>TRBV20-1|TRBJ2-1|TRBD2|-
TGCAGTGCTAGATCGCTAGCGGTCTACAATGAGCAGTTCTTC
CSARSLAVYNEQFF
>TRBV4-1|TRBJ2-3|TRBD2|-
TGCGCCAGCAGCCAAGACCCCCACCCCCTGACTAGCGAGAGGCCCCCAGATACGCAGTATTTT
CASSQDPHPLTSERPPDTQYF